This T cell receptor (beta chain) was identified in a study of T cell responses to AZD1222 COVID-19 vaccine. This CDR3 contains 15 residues. Germline V lookup: CDR1 MNHEY, CDR2 SVGAGI. V lost 4 bases and J 6 bases, leaving 19 bases between the germline ends. Samples with a second dose at about 4 or about 12 weeks were pooled together. TCRdb keeps only in-frame clones here, not all; method: immunoSEQ multiplex PCR. The table includes some 100,000 clones, 92% detected once. The clonotype originates from an adult who received the AZD1222 COVID-19 vaccine. The source material was peripheral blood, sampled 28 days after the second AZD1222 dose. The gene calls are TRBV6-5 and TRBJ2-7; the D is unclear. The CDR3 bases are TGTGCCAGCAGTTGGCGAGCCGCTTTTTCATCCGAGCAGTACTTC. As protein: CASSWRAAFSSEQYF.